The 25 T cell receptor beta chains below come from one sample, sequenced in a study of T cell responses to AZD1222 COVID-19 vaccine. The method was immunoSEQ multiplex PCR; TCRdb's version includes in-frame clones alone and lacks a portion of them. Of about 110,000 clones in the sample, about 90% are singletons; the top ten hold 8.5% to 10%. The source material was peripheral blood, sampled 28 days after the second AZD1222 dose. The receptors come from an adult who received the AZD1222 COVID-19 vaccine.

This clone was picked up a small number of times. The chain is built from TRBV28 and TRBJ2-7; 10 bases line up with TRBD1. V was pared by 6 bases and J by 3 bases, with 8 bases of the junction left unmatched. CDR1 and CDR2 from the germline V gene are MDHEN and SYDVKM. The CDR3 is 15 residues long. The CDR3, as DNA: TGTGCCAGCAGCCAACCGGGACAGGGGTTCTACGAGCAGTACTTC. It translates to CASSQPGQGFYEQYF.

This chain uses TRBV6-6 with TRBJ1-5; D is possibly TRBD1 (6 bases). CDR1 and CDR2 from the germline V gene are MNHNY and SVGAGI (reference sequence). The CDR3 consists of 15 residues. The V gene lost 11 bases and the J gene lost 1 base, with 18 bases spanning the gap. CDR3: CACKGGVWSNQPQHF. The CDR3 nucleotides are TGTGCCTGTAAGGGGGGTGTCTGGAGCAATCAGCCCCAGCATTTT.

The chain combines TRBV5-1 with TRBJ1-1, with 10 nucleotides matching TRBD1. Germline assignment: CDR1 SGHRS and CDR2 YFSETQ. There are 14 residues in the CDR3. Losses at the gene ends were 4 bases for V and 4 bases for J; bases not matched to a gene: 4. The CDR3 nucleotides read TGCGCCAGCAGCGAACGGGACAGGGGCACTGAAGCTTTCTTT. Its protein product is CASSERDRGTEAFF.

This rearrangement joins TRBV28 to TRBJ2-7; possible D gene TRBD1, 5 bases. The V and J ends lost 6 bases and 2 bases respectively, with 8 bases between them. The CDR3 spans 12 residues. Germline CDR1 reads MDHEN; CDR2 reads SYDVKM. For the CDR3, the DNA is TGTGCCAGCAGCAGACAGACCTACGAGCAGTACTTC. Amino acid sequence: CASSRQTYEQYF.

The V and J genes are TRBV28 and TRBJ2-1; 10 nucleotides align to TRBD2. The CDR3 is 15 amino acids. Germline V gene lookup returns CDR1 MDHEN and CDR2 SYDVKM. V lost 6 bases and J lost 4; bases outside the gene matches: 6. CDR3 residues: CASRLGLARYNEQFF. The CDR3 bases are TGTGCCAGCAGACTGGGACTAGCGAGGTACAATGAGCAGTTCTTC. The variable domain in full, completed from reference TRBV28 and TRBJ2-1, reads DVKVTQSSRYLVKRTGEKVFLECVQDMDHENMFWYRQDPGLGLRLIYFSYDVKMKEKGDIPEGYSVSREKKERFSLILESASTNQTSMYLCASRLGLARYNEQFFGPGTRLTVL.

The gene calls are TRBV23-1 and TRBJ1-6; TRBD1 might be the D (5 bases). TRBV23-1 is labeled an ORF, and its function is uncertain. The CDR3 runs 16 residues. Trimming cost V 1 base and J 2 bases, with 9 bases left between them. CDR3 region: CASSQYGGPYNSPLHF. CDR3 nucleotide sequence: TGCGCCAGCAGTCAATACGGGGGACCCTATAATTCACCCCTCCACTTT.

The chain uses TRBV9 and TRBJ1-3, with a weak D call TRBD1 (6 bases). This CDR3 comprises 16 residues. Trimming left V 0 bases short and J 0 bases short, with 10 bases between. Germline-derived CDR1 and CDR2 are SGDLS and YYNGEE. The CDR3 sequence is CASSVGQESSGNTIYF. The CDR3 bases are TGTGCCAGCAGCGTAGGACAGGAGAGCTCTGGAAACACCATATATTTT.

Remarks on this clone: No conserved phenylalanine or tryptophan is present at the end of the CDR3, so a read error is the likely explanation. The chain employs TRBV5-4 and TRBJ1-2; 8 bases align to TRBD1. J lost 0 bases, V lost 5 bases, and 6 bases had no gene match. Germline CDR1 SGHNT, CDR2 YYREEE (reference sequence). The CDR3 is made up of 15 amino acids. The CDR3 DNA sequence: TGTGCCAGCAGGTCGGGACAGGCGGCTAACTATGGCTACACCCTC. This codes for CASRSGQAANYGYTL.

The V call is TRBV14, the J call TRBJ2-1; 10 bases are shared with TRBD2. The trim removed 4 bases at V and 4 bases at J, leaving 4 bases unmatched. CDR1 is SGHDN and CDR2 is FVKESK in the germline V gene. The CDR3 is made up of 15 amino acids. CDR3 amino acids: CASSLLAGSYNEQFF. The CDR3 DNA follows: TGTGCCAGCAGCCTACTAGCGGGAAGTTACAATGAGCAGTTCTTC.

The chain links TRBV5-5 to TRBJ1-3; no definite D call. V was trimmed by 4 bases and J by 0 bases, leaving 2 bases between them. The CDR3 covers 12 residues. From germline, CDR1 is SGHKS and CDR2 YYEKEE (reference sequence). CDR3 nucleotide sequence: TGTGCCAGCAGCAACTCTGGAAACACCATATATTTT. Protein: CASSNSGNTIYF.

The rearrangement links TRBV5-4 to TRBJ1-1; TRBD1 matches 9 bases. Germline V gene lookup returns CDR1 SGHNT and CDR2 YYREEE (reference sequence). The V gene end was trimmed by 3 bases and the J gene end by 8 bases; junction bases not matched to a gene: 2. There are 12 residues in the CDR3. CDR3 sequence: CASSSGQGEAFF. The CDR3 DNA follows: TGTGCCAGCAGCTCCGGACAGGGGGAAGCTTTCTTT.

This chain joins TRBV29-1 and TRBJ2-2; D not certain. V was cut by 5 bases and J by 2 bases, with 3 bases left in between. The germline V gene encodes CDR1 SQVTM and CDR2 ANQGSEA. CDR3 length: 11 amino acids. The CDR3 DNA is TGCAGCGTTTCAAACACCGGGGAGCTGTTTTTT. Amino acid sequence: CSVSNTGELFF.

The V and J genes are TRBV7-7 and TRBJ2-2, with D possibly TRBD1 on 5 matching bases. Germline V gene sequence: CDR1 SSHAT, CDR2 FNYEAQ (reference sequence). The CDR3 spans 15 residues. The V end was cut by 1 base, the J end by 3 bases, with 9 bases between. The CDR3 sequence: CASSLGVGDTGELFF. The CDR3 DNA reads TGTGCCAGCAGCTTAGGTGTAGGGGACACCGGGGAGCTGTTTTTT.

This clone was recorded once. The V call is TRBV28, the J call TRBJ2-7, with no clear D. V lost 5 bases, J lost 4 bases, and 15 bases lay in between. The CDR3 length is 14 residues. Germline values: CDR1 MDHEN, CDR2 SYDVKM. CDR3 protein: CASSPDQVGYEQYF. CDR3 nucleotides: TGTGCCAGCAGTCCGGACCAAGTCGGATACGAGCAGTACTTC.

The chain joins TRBV25-1 to TRBJ1-1; 12 bases align to TRBD1. From germline, CDR1 is MGHDK and CDR2 SYGVNS. The CDR3 consists of 16 residues. V shed 4 bases, J shed 5 bases, and the junction held 8 bases outside the gene matches. The CDR3 sequence: CASSARDRGRWTEAFF. The CDR3 nucleotides are TGTGCCAGCAGTGCCCGGGACAGGGGGCGCTGGACTGAAGCTTTCTTT. The full variable domain, in which reference TRBV25-1 and TRBJ1-1 provide the parts outside the CDR3, is EADIYQTPRYLVIGTGKKITLECSQTMGHDKMYWYQQDPGMELHLIHYSYGVNSTEKGDLSSESTVSRIRTEHFPLTLESARPSHTSQYLCASSARDRGRWTEAFFGQGTRLTVV.

The chain uses TRBV7-2 and TRBJ2-7, with D perhaps matching TRBD2 (6 bases). From germline, CDR1 is SGHTA and CDR2 FQGNSA. Deletions cut 5 bases from V and 2 bases from J, with 13 bases between. The CDR3 is made up of 14 amino acids. CDR3 sequence: CASSLGEVTYEQYF. The CDR3 DNA reads as TGTGCCAGCAGCCTCGGGGAGGTAACCTACGAGCAGTACTTC. The full variable domain, rest sourced from reference TRBV7-2 and TRBJ2-7, is GAGVSQSPSNKVTEKGKDVELRCDPISGHTALYWYRQSLGQGLEFLIYFQGNSAPDKSGLPSDRFSAERTGGSVSTLTIQRTQQEDSAVYLCASSLGEVTYEQYFGPGTRLTVT.

CDR3 sequence: CASSLTGGNEKLFF. The CDR3 DNA reads TGCGCCAGCAGCTTGACAGGGGGTAATGAAAAACTGTTTTTT. The rearrangement links TRBV5-1 to TRBJ1-4; 8 bases are shared with TRBD1. Germline CDR1 SGHRS, CDR2 YFSETQ. Trimming cost V 1 base and J 4 bases; bases outside gene matches: 0. This CDR3 comprises 14 residues.

The V and J genes are TRBV6-5 and TRBJ2-2, with 10 bases that match TRBD2. Trimming removed 6 bases from V and 7 bases from J; junction bases left unmatched: 8. The CDR3 extends over 15 amino acids. Germline CDR1 is MNHEY and CDR2 is SVGAGI. CDR3 nucleotide sequence: TGTGCCAGCAGCCCGGGACTAGCGACTTTCGGGGAGCTGTTTTTT. Its protein product is CASSPGLATFGELFF.

This chain uses TRBV29-1 with TRBJ2-7; TRBD1 aligns across 7 bases. In germline, CDR1 is SQVTM, CDR2 ANQGSEA. V lost 4 bases, J lost 1 base, and 1 base stayed unmatched. There are 12 residues in the CDR3. As DNA, the CDR3 is TGCAGCGTTGGACAGGGATCCTACGAGCAGTACTTC. This translates into CSVGQGSYEQYF.

This chain links TRBV5-1 with TRBJ2-5; TRBD2 aligns across 15 bases. Germline trimming cut 2 bases from V and 2 bases from J; bases unmatched to any gene: 7. The germline V gene has CDR1 SGHRS and CDR2 YFSETQ. This CDR3 spans 18 amino acids. In DNA, the CDR3 is TGCGCCAGCAGCTTCGGGACTAGCGGGAGGCCGTTACAAGAGACCCAGTACTTC. Protein product: CASSFGTSGRPLQETQYF.

The rearrangement uses TRBV5-1 and TRBJ1-1, with D possibly matching TRBD1 (6 bases). This CDR3 is built from 12 residues. CDR1 SGHRS and CDR2 YFSETQ come from the germline V gene. V was clipped by 1 base and J by 8 bases, with 9 bases between them. In nucleotides, the CDR3 is TGCGCCAGCAGCTTGCCGGACAGCGAAGCTTTCTTT. Translated: CASSLPDSEAFF.

The chain links TRBV6-5 to TRBJ1-6; a possible D gene is TRBD1 (6 bases). V was shortened by 6 bases and J by 5 bases, with 14 bases between the two germline ends. The CDR3 totals 15 residues. Germline V gene sequence: CDR1 MNHEY, CDR2 SVGAGI. CDR3 region: CASRDTGHNNSPLHF. The CDR3 coding sequence is TGTGCCAGCAGAGATACGGGACACAATAATTCACCCCTCCACTTT.

This chain connects TRBV27 to TRBJ1-5; D call uncertain. In germline, CDR1 is MNHEY, CDR2 SMNVEV (reference sequence). The V gene lost 3 bases and the J gene lost 3 bases, with 18 bases spanning the gap. The CDR3 sequence is 17 residues long. CDR3 sequence: CASSLRGGAVDNQPQHF. The CDR3 nucleotides read TGTGCCAGCAGTTTGCGGGGAGGAGCCGTAGACAATCAGCCCCAGCATTTT.

The chain is built from TRBV25-1 and TRBJ2-2, with TRBD2 identical over 8 bases. With 4 bases clipped from V and 5 bases from J, the junction kept 6 bases outside the gene matches. In germline, CDR1 is MGHDK, CDR2 SYGVNS. CDR3 length equals 15 residues. CDR3 DNA sequence: TGTGCCAGCAGTGTACTAGCGGCGCCTACCGGGGAGCTGTTTTTT. This encodes CASSVLAAPTGELFF. Based on the CDR3 plus reference TRBV25-1 and TRBJ2-2, the full variable domain is EADIYQTPRYLVIGTGKKITLECSQTMGHDKMYWYQQDPGMELHLIHYSYGVNSTEKGDLSSESTVSRIRTEHFPLTLESARPSHTSQYLCASSVLAAPTGELFFGEGSRLTVL.

The V gene is TRBV28, the J gene TRBJ1-6, with TRBD1 identical over 9 bases. Per the germline V gene, CDR1 is MDHEN and CDR2 is SYDVKM. The CDR3 runs to 15 residues. V trimming: 3 bases; J trimming: 8 bases; junction bases outside the gene matches: 5. The CDR3 coding sequence is TGTGCCAGCAGTTTGCCCGGGACAGGGTATTCACCCCTCCACTTT. This sequence encodes CASSLPGTGYSPLHF.